This T cell receptor (beta chain) was found in a study of blood T cell repertoires in COVID-19. For the study at large: Specimens from acute and convalescent COVID-19 originated in the United States, Italy and Spain.

The V end lost 6 bases, the J end lost 8 bases, and 10 bases lay between the germline ends. CDR1 and CDR2 from the germline V gene are DFQATT and SNEGSKA (reference sequence). This CDR3 contains 11 residues. Sequencing was performed with immunoSEQ multiplex PCR; in TCRdb, only in-frame clones are kept and a portion is missing. The sample holds over 140,000 clones, 60% to 80% seen once. Comments on this clone: The identical CDR3 is also encoded by other nucleotide sequences in the sample.

This TCR was recovered from a woman aged 50 to 65 with active or convalescent COVID-19. The chain carries TRBV20-1 and TRBJ1-4, with a weak D call TRBD1 (5 bases). Sample: peripheral blood. The CDR3 spells CSASRGEKLFF. Here the CDR3 DNA reads TGCAGTGCGTCCCGGGGGGAAAAACTGTTTTTT.